One sample yielded the 4 T cell receptor beta chains listed below, sequenced in a study of cytomegalovirus exposure and HLA in healthy donors. TCRdb keeps only in-frame clones here, not all; method: immunoSEQ multiplex PCR. This repertoire shows 150,000 to 200,000 clones, 86% found once; its top ten account for over 1.3%. The sequenced material came from PBMCs. These receptors originate from a woman aged 18-29 years in good health and CMV-seronegative.

This clone was recorded once. V and J are TRBV4-2 and TRBJ2-5, with TRBD2 matching 8 bases. The junction had 13 bases not matched to a gene; V was cut back by 3 bases and J by 7 bases. This CDR3 contains 16 residues. Germline V gene lookup returns CDR1 LGHNA and CDR2 YNFKEQ. The CDR3 coding sequence is TGTGCCAGCAGCCAGCAAGGGACTAGTCAAATGGGGACCCAGTACTTC. It yields the protein CASSQQGTSQMGTQYF.

The chain combines TRBV29-1 with TRBJ2-2; D unclear. V was cut by 0 bases and J by 6 bases, with 14 bases left in between. Germline CDR1 reads SQVTM; CDR2 reads ANQGSEA. The CDR3 loop spans 15 amino acids. The CDR3 DNA follows: TGCAGCGTTGAAGACGGTGGTGGTGCTGCCGGGGAGCTGTTTTTT. Translation: CSVEDGGGAAGELFF.

The V gene is TRBV11-3, the J gene TRBJ2-7; 8 bases agree with TRBD1. Germline V gene data show CDR1 as SGHNT and CDR2 as YENEEA. The CDR3 consists of 14 residues. V was pared by 1 base and J by 6 bases, with 5 bases of the junction left unmatched. The CDR3 spells CASSLAQGVSEQYF. The CDR3 nucleotides are TGTGCCAGCAGCTTAGCACAGGGGGTGAGCGAGCAGTACTTC.

The chain links TRBV5-6 to TRBJ1-5; weak D call: TRBD1 (5 bases). V lost 3 bases to trimming and J lost 5 bases, with 15 bases between them. The CDR3 is 15 residues long. The V gene's germline CDR1 is SGHDT and CDR2 YYEEEE. The CDR3 DNA sequence: TGTGCCAGCAGCTCGACCAGGGCATCCGATCAGCCCCAGCATTTT. Translation: CASSSTRASDQPQHF.